The 15 T cell receptor beta chains below were found in one sample sequenced in a study of cytomegalovirus exposure and HLA in healthy donors. Researchers ran the PCR with 60 Vbeta and 13 Jbeta primers. The assay was immunoSEQ multiplex PCR, and TCRdb's table has in-frame clones only and misses some. The repertoire holds about 160,000 clones, with approximately 80% as singletons. Sequenced input: PBMCs. The origin of the receptors is a male donor in good health and CMV-seropositive.

The chain carries TRBV5-1 and TRBJ1-2; 8 bases fit TRBD1. The junction had 4 bases not matched to a gene; V was cut back by 5 bases and J by 1 base. Germline-derived CDR1 and CDR2 are SGHRS and YFSETQ. The CDR3 covers 14 residues. The DNA for the CDR3 is TGCGCCAGCAGGGAAACAGGGGGTAACTATGGCTACACCTTC. Amino acids: CASRETGGNYGYTF.

This chain links TRBV9 with TRBJ1-3; D is unresolved. This CDR3 has 17 amino acids. Germline V lookup: CDR1 SGDLS, CDR2 YYNGEE. Trimming cost V 3 bases and J 0 bases, with 16 bases left between them. Written as DNA, the CDR3 is TGTGCCAGCAGCGCACCTGTATCAGGCGCCTCTGGAAACACCATATATTTT. Translation gives CASSAPVSGASGNTIYF.

This chain joins TRBV2 and TRBJ2-1; 8 bases are shared with TRBD2. Germline CDR1 reads SNHLY; CDR2 reads FYNNEI. The CDR3 covers 15 residues. V dropped 2 bases and J dropped 0; count of bases not matched to a gene: 0. CDR3 coding DNA: TGTGCCAGCAGTGAAAGCGGGAGCTCCTACAATGAGCAGTTCTTC. This gives the protein CASSESGSSYNEQFF. Variable domain in full (rest from reference TRBV2 and TRBJ2-1): EPEVTQTPSHQVTQMGQEVILRCVPISNHLYFYWYRQILGQKVEFLVSFYNNEISEKSEIFDDQFSVERPDGSNFTLKIRSTKLEDSAMYFCASSESGSSYNEQFFGPGTRLTVL.

This clone was found once. The CDR3 nucleotides read TGTGCCTGGAGTAAGAGGGAAGGACAGTCCCAGCATTTT. Amino acid sequence: CAWSKREGQSQHF. The chain carries TRBV30 and TRBJ1-5, with D perhaps TRBD1 (6 bases). This CDR3 has 13 residues. V lost 2 bases to trimming and J lost 11 bases, with 16 bases between them. Germline-derived CDR1 and CDR2 are GTSNPN and SVGIG (reference sequence). Looking up the rest from reference TRBV30 and TRBJ1-5 gives the full variable domain: SQTIHQWPATLVQPVGSPLSLECTVEGTSNPNLYWYRQAAGRGLQLLFYSVGIGQISSEVPQNLSASRPQDRQFILSSKKLLLSDSGFYLCAWSKREGQSQHFGDGTRLSIL.

As to this clone: Sequence at one end of the junction differs from germline and may be a read error. V gene TRBV6-1 combines with J gene TRBJ2-7, with 8 bases lining up with TRBD1. The CDR3 covers 16 residues. From germline, CDR1 is MNHNS and CDR2 SASEGT. The CDR3 DNA reads as TGTGCCAGCAGGGAAGTACAGGGGGTACGATCCTACGAGCAGTACTTC. It specifies CASREVQGVRSYEQYF.

The genes are TRBV5-1 and TRBJ2-5; possible D gene TRBD1, 5 bases. Germline-derived CDR1 and CDR2 are SGHRS and YFSETQ. CDR3 length: 12 residues. Trimming pared 8 bases from V and 4 bases from J, leaving 12 bases between. The CDR3 DNA sequence: TGCGCCAGTGACATAACAGGAGAGACCCAGTACTTC. Protein product: CASDITGETQYF.

The chain recombines TRBV18 with TRBJ2-7; possible D gene TRBD2, 6 bases. V lost 2 bases and J 5 bases, leaving 10 bases between the germline ends. Germline V gene lookup returns CDR1 KGHSH and CDR2 LQKENI. This CDR3 comprises 13 residues. The CDR3 bases are TGTGCCAGCTCACCAGGGGCGGGGAACGAGCAGTACTTC. This translates into CASSPGAGNEQYF. The full variable domain, completed using reference TRBV18 and TRBJ2-7, is NAGVMQNPRHLVRRRGQEARLRCSPMKGHSHVYWYRQLPEEGLKFMVYLQKENIIDESGMPKERFSAEFPKEGPSILRIQQVVRGDSAAYFCASSPGAGNEQYFGPGTRLTVT.

This chain joins TRBV11-3 and TRBJ1-1, with D hard to call. Trimming left V 1 base short and J 10 bases short, with 13 bases between. The germline V gene has CDR1 SGHNT and CDR2 YENEEA. The CDR3 is 13 amino acids. CDR3 loop: CASSLVAALGAFF. In DNA, the CDR3 is TGTGCCAGCAGCTTAGTCGCGGCCCTAGGAGCTTTCTTT.

The chain recombines TRBV18 with TRBJ1-5; maybe TRBD1 (6 bases). Germline V lookup: CDR1 KGHSH, CDR2 LQKENI. Trimming stripped 2 bases from V and 0 bases from J, with 14 bases between. There are 17 residues in the CDR3. CDR3 loop: CASSPVPGAHSNQPQHF. CDR3 bases: TGTGCCAGCTCACCAGTACCAGGGGCCCATAGCAATCAGCCCCAGCATTTT.

This chain joins TRBV14 and TRBJ1-4, with a weak D call TRBD1 (5 bases). Germline V CDR1 and CDR2: SGHDN, FVKESK. The CDR3 extends over 14 amino acids. With 4 bases removed from V and 4 bases from J, the gap between germline ends came to 10 bases. The CDR3, as DNA: TGTGCCAGCAGCCCACTTGACAGTAATGAAAAACTGTTTTTT. Encoded protein: CASSPLDSNEKLFF.

The V gene is TRBV29-1, the J gene TRBJ2-7; possible D gene TRBD2, 5 bases. The V gene's germline CDR1 is SQVTM and CDR2 ANQGSEA. V lost 4 bases and J lost 0, with 10 bases in between. The CDR3 runs to 13 residues. The CDR3 region has the DNA TGCAGCGTTGTTCAGCGGAGCTCCTACGAGCAGTACTTC. Protein sequence: CSVVQRSSYEQYF.

The chain uses TRBV6-1 and TRBJ1-1, with 7 bases lining up with TRBD1. The germline CDR1 and CDR2 sequences are MNHNS and SASEGT. V dropped 8 bases and J dropped 2; count of bases not matched to a gene: 5. This CDR3 region has 13 residues. DNA of the CDR3: TGTGCCAGCGTACAGGGGATTAACACTGAAGCTTTCTTT. Protein sequence: CASVQGINTEAFF.

This clone was detected once. This rearrangement joins TRBV28 to TRBJ2-1; 10 positions match TRBD2. This CDR3 region has 12 residues. The V gene's germline CDR1 is MDHEN and CDR2 SYDVKM. V was clipped by 10 bases and J by 7 bases; unmatched bases: 4. The CDR3 spells CATLTSGNEQFF. The CDR3 nucleotides read TGTGCCACCCTGACTAGCGGGAATGAGCAGTTCTTC.

V usage is TRBV29-1 and J usage is TRBJ2-5; 9 positions agree with TRBD1. The CDR3 runs to 16 residues. V shed 1 base and J 2 bases; nucleotides not matched to a gene: 8. Germline V lookup: CDR1 SQVTM, CDR2 ANQGSEA. CDR3 in amino acids: CSVEGGPTGGQETQYF. In nucleotides, the CDR3 is TGCAGCGTTGAAGGGGGGCCGACAGGGGGACAAGAGACCCAGTACTTC.

This clone was detected once. The chain has TRBV4-1 and TRBJ1-1; 12 bases are shared with TRBD1. This CDR3 is 16 amino acids long. The germline V gene has CDR1 MGHRA and CDR2 YSYEKL. J was trimmed by 11 bases and V by 1 base; bases with no gene match: 11. CDR3: CASSQGWAGTGGAAFF. CDR3 coding DNA: TGCGCCAGCAGCCAAGGGTGGGCCGGGACAGGGGGCGCGGCTTTCTTT.